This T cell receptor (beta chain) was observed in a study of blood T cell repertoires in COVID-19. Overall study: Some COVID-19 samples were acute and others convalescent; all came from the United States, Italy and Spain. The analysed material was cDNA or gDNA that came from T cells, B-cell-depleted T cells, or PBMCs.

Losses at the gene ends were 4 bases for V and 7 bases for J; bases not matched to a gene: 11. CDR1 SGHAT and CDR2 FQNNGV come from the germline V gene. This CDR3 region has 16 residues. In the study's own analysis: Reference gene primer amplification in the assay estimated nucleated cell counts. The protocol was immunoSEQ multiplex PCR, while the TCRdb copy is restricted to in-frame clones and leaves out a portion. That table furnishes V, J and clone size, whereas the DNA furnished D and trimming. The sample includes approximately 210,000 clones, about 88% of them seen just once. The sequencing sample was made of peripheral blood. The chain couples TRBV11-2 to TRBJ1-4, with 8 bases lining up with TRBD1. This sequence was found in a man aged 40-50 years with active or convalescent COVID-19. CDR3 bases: TGTGCCAGCAGCTATACCGGGTTAGGACAGGGTGAAAAACTGTTTTTT. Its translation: CASSYTGLGQGEKLFF.